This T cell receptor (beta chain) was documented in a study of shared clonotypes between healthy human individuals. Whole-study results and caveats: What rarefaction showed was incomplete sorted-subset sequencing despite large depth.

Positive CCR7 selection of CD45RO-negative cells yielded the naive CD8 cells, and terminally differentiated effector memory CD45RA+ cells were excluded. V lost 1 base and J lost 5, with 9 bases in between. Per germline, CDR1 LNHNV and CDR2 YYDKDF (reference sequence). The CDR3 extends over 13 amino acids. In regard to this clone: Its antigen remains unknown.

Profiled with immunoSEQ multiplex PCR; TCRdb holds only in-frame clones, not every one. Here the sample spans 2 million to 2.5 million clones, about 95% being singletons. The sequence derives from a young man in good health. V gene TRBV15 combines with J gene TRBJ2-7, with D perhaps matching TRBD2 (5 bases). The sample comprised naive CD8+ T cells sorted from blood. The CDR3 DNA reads TGTGCCACCAGCAGAGCGAGAGGGAACGAGCAGTACTTC. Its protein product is CATSRARGNEQYF. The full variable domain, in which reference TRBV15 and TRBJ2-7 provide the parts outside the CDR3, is DAMVIQNPRYQVTQFGKPVTLSCSQTLNHNVMYWYQQKSSQAPKLLFHYYDKDFNNEADTPDNFQSRRPNTSFCFLDIRSPGLGDTAMYLCATSRARGNEQYFGPGTRLTVT.